This paragraph reports one TCR beta chain. Its cognate antigen has yet to be identified. Base qualities are not provided; no much larger clone lies one nucleotide away. Libraries were built with the immunoSEQ multiplex PCR assay. This is the immuneACCESS table as TCRdb keeps it, with only in-frame sequences that have V and J called. A part of the clones is gone; compared with another copy, unresolved V genes explain less than half, and the rest is unexplained. Present in this sample are 160,000 or so clones, 80% to 95% of which were seen just once. The biggest ten clones account for roughly 0.7% of the sample. This entry is derived from a study of control samples from healthy donors and cancer patients (dated by TCRdb to about 2020). The germline V gene supplies CDR1 MGHRA and CDR2 YSYEKL. V is trimmed back by 5 bases and J by 5 bases, and the junction contains 13 bases that no gene match accounts for. Reading from cysteine to phenylalanine, the CDR3 counts 16 amino acids. Of all the DNA, just the CDR3 is kept, 48 bases in frame from base 1.

The clonotype comes from a woman in her twenties or thirties in good health. The rearranged chain carries TRBV4-1 and TRBJ2-7; 9 middle bases align to TRBD2. The source material was blood. This receptor carries the CDR3 CASSSVGSGSLDEQYF. The bases are TGCGCCAGCAGCTCCGTTGGTAGCGGGAGTCTCGACGAGCAGTACTTC.